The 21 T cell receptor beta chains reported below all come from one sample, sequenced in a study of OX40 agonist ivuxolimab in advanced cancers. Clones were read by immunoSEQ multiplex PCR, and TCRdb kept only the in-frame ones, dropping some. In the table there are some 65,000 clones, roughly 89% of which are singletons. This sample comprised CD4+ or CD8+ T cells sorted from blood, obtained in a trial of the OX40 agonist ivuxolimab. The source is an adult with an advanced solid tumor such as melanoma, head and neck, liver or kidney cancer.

CDR3 residues: CASSGGAPVNYGYTF. The CDR3 DNA reads as TGTGCCAGCAGCGGAGGCGCACCGGTTAACTATGGCTACACCTTC. This chain connects TRBV5-5 to TRBJ1-2, with D hard to call. CDR1 is SGHKS, CDR2 YYEKEE, per germline (reference sequence). Trimming removed 4 bases from V and 1 base from J, with 14 bases in between. The CDR3 consists of 15 residues.

CDR3 sequence (DNA): TGTGCCAGCAGTTTACTGGCGGTAGGCTCCTACGAGCAGTACTTC. Its translation is CASSLLAVGSYEQYF. The gene calls are TRBV27 and TRBJ2-7; D unclear. CDR1 and CDR2 from the germline V gene are MNHEY and SMNVEV (reference sequence). The V end was cut by 2 bases, the J end by 0 bases, with 11 bases between. The CDR3 runs 15 residues.

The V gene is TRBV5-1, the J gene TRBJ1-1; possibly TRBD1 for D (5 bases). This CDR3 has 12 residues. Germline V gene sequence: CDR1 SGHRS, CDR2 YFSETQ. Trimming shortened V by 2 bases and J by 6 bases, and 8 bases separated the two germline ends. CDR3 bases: TGCGCCAGCAGCTTTGGGGGTCCTGAAGCTTTCTTT. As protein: CASSFGGPEAFF.

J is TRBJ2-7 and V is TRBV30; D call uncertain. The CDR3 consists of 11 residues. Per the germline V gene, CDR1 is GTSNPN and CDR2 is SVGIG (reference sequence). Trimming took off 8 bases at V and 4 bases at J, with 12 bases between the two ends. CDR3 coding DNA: TGTGCCGGAACAGAGGCGTACGAGCAGTACTTC. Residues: CAGTEAYEQYF.

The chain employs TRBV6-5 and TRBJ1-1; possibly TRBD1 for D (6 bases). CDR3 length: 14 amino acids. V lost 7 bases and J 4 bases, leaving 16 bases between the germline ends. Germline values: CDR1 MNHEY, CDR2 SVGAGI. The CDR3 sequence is CASTQSRGRTEAFF. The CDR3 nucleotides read TGTGCCAGCACCCAGTCCAGGGGACGCACTGAAGCTTTCTTT.

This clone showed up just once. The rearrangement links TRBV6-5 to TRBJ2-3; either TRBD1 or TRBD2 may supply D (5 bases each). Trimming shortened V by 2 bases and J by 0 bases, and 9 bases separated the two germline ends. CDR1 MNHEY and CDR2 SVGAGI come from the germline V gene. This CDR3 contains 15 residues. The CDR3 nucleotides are TGTGCCAGCAGTTACCAGGGACCAAGCACAGATACGCAGTATTTT. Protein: CASSYQGPSTDTQYF.

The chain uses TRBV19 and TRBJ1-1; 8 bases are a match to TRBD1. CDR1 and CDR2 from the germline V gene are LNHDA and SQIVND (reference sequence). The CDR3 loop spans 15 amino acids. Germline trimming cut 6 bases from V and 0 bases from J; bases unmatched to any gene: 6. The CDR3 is CASSPGGWVNTEAFF. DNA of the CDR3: TGTGCCAGTAGCCCAGGGGGCTGGGTGAACACTGAAGCTTTCTTT.

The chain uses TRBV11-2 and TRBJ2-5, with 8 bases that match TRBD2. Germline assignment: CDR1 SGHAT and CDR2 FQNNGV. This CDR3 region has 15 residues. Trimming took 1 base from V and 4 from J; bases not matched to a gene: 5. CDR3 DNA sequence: TGTGCCAGCAGCTTAGGTTGGCGGGGGGTAGAGACCCAGTACTTC. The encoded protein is CASSLGWRGVETQYF.

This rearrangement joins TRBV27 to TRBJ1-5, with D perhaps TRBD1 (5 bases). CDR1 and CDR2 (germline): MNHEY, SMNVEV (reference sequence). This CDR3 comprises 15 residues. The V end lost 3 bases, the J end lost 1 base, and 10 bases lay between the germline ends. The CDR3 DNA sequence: TGTGCCAGCAGTTTTGCGGGGGGAAGCAATCAGCCCCAGCATTTT. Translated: CASSFAGGSNQPQHF.

CDR3 residues: CASSTTTLVEQFF. DNA for the CDR3: TGTGCCAGCAGCACGACTACCCTCGTTGAGCAGTTCTTC. The rearrangement links TRBV13 to TRBJ2-1, with D tentatively TRBD2 (5 bases). Germline lookup yields CDR1 PRHDT and CDR2 FYEKMQ (reference sequence). The length of the CDR3 is 13 residues. V was clipped by 5 bases and J by 9 bases, with 14 bases between them.

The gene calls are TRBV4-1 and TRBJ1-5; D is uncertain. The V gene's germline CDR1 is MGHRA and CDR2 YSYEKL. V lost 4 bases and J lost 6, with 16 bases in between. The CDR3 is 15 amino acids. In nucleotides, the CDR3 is TGCGCCAGCAGCCGCGAACCCAACGATCGTCAGCCCCAGCATTTT. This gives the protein CASSREPNDRQPQHF.

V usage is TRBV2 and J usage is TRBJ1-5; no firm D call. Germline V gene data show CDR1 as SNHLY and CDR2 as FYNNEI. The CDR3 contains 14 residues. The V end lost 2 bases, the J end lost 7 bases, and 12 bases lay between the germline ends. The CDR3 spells CASSEREYRQPQHF. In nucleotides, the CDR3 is TGTGCCAGCAGTGAACGGGAGTATAGACAGCCCCAGCATTTT.

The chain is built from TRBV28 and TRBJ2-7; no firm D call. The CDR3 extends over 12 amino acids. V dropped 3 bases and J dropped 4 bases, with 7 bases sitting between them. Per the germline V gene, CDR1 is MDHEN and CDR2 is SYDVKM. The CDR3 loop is CASSFLGYEQYF. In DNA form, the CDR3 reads TGTGCCAGCAGTTTCCTGGGGTACGAGCAGTACTTC.

CDR3 nucleotide sequence: TGCGCCAGCAGCGCCTTAGAGCGGGGGTCCCACGAGCAGTACTTC. This codes for CASSALERGSHEQYF. The J gene is TRBJ2-7, the V gene TRBV5-1, with 8 bases matching TRBD2. Germline CDR1 is SGHRS and CDR2 is YFSETQ. With V trimmed by 4 bases and J by 5 bases, 11 bases remained unmatched. The CDR3 totals 15 residues.

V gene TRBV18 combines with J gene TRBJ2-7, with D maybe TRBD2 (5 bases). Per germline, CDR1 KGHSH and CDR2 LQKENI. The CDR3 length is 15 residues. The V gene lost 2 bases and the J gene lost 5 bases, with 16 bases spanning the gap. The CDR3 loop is CASSPNSGGWDEQYF. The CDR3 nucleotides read TGTGCCAGCTCACCAAATTCTGGAGGATGGGACGAGCAGTACTTC.

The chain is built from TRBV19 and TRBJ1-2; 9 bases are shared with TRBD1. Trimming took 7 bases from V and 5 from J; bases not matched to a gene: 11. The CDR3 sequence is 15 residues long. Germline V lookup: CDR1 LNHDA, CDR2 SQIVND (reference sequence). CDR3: CASTDPWTGVYGYTF. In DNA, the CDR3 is TGTGCCAGTACCGACCCCTGGACAGGGGTTTATGGCTACACCTTC.

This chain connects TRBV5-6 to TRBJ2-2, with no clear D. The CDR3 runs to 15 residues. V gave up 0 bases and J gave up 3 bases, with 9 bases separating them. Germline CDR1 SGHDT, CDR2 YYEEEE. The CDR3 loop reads CASSLVGVYTGELFF. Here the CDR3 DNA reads TGTGCCAGCAGCTTGGTTGGGGTGTACACCGGGGAGCTGTTTTTT.

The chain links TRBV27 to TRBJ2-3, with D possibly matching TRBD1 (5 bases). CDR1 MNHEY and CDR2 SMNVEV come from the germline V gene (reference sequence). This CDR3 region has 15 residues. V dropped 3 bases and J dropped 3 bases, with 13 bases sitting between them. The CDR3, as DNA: TGTGCCAGCAGTTTCCAGGGTCTGACGACAGATACGCAGTATTTT. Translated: CASSFQGLTTDTQYF.

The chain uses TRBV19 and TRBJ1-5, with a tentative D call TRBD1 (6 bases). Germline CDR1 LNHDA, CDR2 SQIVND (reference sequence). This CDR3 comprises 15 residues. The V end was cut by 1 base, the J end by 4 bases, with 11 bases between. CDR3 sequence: CASSIGTGRNQPQHF. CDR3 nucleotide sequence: TGTGCCAGTAGTATAGGTACAGGGCGGAATCAGCCCCAGCATTTT.

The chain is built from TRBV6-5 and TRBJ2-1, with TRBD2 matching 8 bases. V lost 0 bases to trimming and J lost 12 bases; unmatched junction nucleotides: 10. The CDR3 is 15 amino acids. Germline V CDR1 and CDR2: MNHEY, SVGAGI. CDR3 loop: CASSYSAGGGFVQFF. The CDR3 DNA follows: TGTGCCAGCAGTTACTCGGCTGGCGGGGGGTTCGTGCAGTTCTTC.

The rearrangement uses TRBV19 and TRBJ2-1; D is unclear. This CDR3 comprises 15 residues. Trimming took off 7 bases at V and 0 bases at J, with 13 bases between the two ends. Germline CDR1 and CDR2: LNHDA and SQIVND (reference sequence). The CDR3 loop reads CASKADINSYNEQFF. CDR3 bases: TGTGCCAGTAAAGCAGATATAAACTCCTACAATGAGCAGTTCTTC.